Here is one TCR beta chain with its context. The antigen remains undetermined. Among participants with HIV, every one received treatment in the United States. Roughly 0.85-10 million cryopreserved PBMC were held in samples before DNA extraction. These data belong to a study of long-term antiretroviral therapy in people with HIV. Regarding the study as a whole: Sampling of blood ran from the mid-2000s to the late 2010s, and older ART regimens were possibly in use. Post-ART samples showed increased diversity that remained below transplant donor control levels.

The germline CDR1 and CDR2 sequences are MNHEY and SVGAGI. V was cut by 6 bases and J by 1 base, with 10 bases left in between. There are 15 residues in the CDR3. The libraries were made with immunoSEQ v3.0 at survey level. The repertoire was sequenced with immunoSEQ multiplex PCR; TCRdb's copy has only in-frame clones and lacks some. The table shows approximately 35,000 clones, with 94% occurring only once. The sample here was unsorted PBMCs, taken 5.1 years after starting antiretroviral therapy. This clonotype was obtained from a woman in her 50s with HIV. The V call is TRBV6-5, the J call TRBJ2-6; tentative D call: TRBD1 (6 bases). Written as DNA, the CDR3 is TGTGCCAGCAGGGCTACAGGGTCTGGGGCCAACGTCCTGACTTTC. Its protein is CASRATGSGANVLTF.